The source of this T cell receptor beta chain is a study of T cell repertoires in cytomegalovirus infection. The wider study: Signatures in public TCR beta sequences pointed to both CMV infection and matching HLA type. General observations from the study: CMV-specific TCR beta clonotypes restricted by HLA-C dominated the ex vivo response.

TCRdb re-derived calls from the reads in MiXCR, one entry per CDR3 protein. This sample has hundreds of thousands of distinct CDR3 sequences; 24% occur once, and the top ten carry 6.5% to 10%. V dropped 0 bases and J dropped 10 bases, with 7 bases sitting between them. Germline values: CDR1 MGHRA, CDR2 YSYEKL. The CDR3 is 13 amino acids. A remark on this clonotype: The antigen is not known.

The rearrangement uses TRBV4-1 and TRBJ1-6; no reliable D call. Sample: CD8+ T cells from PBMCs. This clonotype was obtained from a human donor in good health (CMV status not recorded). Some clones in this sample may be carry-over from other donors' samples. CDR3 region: CASSQDASSPLHF. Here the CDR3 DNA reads TGCGCCAGCAGCCAAGATGCATCGTCACCCCTCCACTTT.